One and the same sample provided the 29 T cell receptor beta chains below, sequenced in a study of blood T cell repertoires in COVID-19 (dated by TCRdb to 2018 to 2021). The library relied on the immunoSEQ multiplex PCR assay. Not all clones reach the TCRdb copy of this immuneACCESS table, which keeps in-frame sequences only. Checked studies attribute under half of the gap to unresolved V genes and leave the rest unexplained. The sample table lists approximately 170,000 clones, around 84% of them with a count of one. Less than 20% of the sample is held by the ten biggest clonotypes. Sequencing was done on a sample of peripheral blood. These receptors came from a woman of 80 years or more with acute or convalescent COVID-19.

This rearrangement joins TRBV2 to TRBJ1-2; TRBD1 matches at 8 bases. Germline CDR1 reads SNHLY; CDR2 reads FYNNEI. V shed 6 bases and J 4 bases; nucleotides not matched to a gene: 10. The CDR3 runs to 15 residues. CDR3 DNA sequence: TGTGCCAGCAGCTCCCGGACAGGGCGAAGCTATGGCTACACCTTC. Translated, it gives CASSSRTGRSYGYTF.

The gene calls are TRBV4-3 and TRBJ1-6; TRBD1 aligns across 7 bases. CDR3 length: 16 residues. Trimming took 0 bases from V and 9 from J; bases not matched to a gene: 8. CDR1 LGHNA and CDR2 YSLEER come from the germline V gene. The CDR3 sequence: CASSQEVRDRGSPLHF. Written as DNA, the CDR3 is TGCGCCAGCAGCCAAGAAGTAAGGGACAGAGGTTCACCCCTCCACTTT.

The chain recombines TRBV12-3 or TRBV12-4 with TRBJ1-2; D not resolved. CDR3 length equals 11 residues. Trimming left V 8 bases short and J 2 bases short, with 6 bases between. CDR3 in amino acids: CASSRNYGYTF. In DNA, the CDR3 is TGTGCCAGCTCACGGAACTATGGCTACACCTTC.

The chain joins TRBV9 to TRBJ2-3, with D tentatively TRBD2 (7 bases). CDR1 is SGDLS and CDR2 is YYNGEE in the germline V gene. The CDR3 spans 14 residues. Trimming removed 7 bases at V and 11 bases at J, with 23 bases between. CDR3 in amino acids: CASGPGGRTGGQYF. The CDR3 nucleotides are TGTGCCAGCGGTCCGGGGGGCCGCACAGGAGGGCAGTATTTT.

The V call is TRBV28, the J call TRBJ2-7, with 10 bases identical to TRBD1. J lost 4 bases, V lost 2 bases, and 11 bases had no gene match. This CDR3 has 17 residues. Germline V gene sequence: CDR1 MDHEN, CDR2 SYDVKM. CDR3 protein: CASSLNTWGQGLYEQYF. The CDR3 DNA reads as TGTGCCAGCAGTTTAAATACTTGGGGACAGGGGTTATACGAGCAGTACTTC.

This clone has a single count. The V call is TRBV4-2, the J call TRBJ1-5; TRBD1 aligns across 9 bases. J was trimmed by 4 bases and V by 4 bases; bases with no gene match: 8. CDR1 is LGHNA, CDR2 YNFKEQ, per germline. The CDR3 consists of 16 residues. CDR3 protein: CASSLNTGTGNQPQHF. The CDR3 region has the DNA TGTGCCAGCAGCCTCAATACCGGGACAGGGAATCAGCCCCAGCATTTT.

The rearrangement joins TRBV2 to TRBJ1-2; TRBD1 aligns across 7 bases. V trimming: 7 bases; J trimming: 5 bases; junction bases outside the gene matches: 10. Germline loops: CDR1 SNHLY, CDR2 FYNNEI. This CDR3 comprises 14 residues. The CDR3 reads CASTMDRSDYGYTF. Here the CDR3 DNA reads TGTGCCAGCACCATGGACAGGTCCGATTATGGCTACACCTTC.

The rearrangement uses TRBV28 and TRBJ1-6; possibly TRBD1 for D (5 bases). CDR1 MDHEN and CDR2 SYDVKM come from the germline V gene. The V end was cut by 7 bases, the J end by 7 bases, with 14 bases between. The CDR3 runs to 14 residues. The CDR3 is CASKARAGNSPLHF. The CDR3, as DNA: TGTGCCAGCAAAGCCAGGGCAGGGAATTCACCCCTCCACTTT.

As DNA, the CDR3 is TGTGCCAGCAGCACGAAACAGGGGAACTATGGCTACACCTTC. As protein: CASSTKQGNYGYTF. V usage is TRBV6-2 or TRBV6-3 and J usage is TRBJ1-2, with TRBD1 identical over 7 bases. J lost 2 bases, V lost 6 bases, and 6 bases had no gene match. The CDR3 has 14 amino acids. The germline gives CDR1 MNHEY, CDR2 SVGEGT.

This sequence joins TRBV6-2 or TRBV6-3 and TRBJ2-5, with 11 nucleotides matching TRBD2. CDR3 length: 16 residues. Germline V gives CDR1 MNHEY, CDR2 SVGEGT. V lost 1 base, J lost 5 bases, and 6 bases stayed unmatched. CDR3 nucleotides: TGTGCCAGCAGTTACTTAGCGGGGGGGCCAGGGGAGACCCAGTACTTC. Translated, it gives CASSYLAGGPGETQYF.

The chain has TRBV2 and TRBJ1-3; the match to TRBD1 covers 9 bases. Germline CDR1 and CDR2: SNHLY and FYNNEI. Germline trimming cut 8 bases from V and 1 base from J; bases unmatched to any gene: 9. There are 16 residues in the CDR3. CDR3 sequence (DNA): TGTGCCAGCGAAAAGGGACAGGGTGGTTCTGGAAACACCATATATTTT. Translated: CASEKGQGGSGNTIYF.

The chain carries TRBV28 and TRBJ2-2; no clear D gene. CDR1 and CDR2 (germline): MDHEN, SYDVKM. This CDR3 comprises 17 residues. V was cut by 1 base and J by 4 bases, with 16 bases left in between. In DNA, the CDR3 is TGTGCCAGCAGTTTATTAGGTAGTCTAGTCGGCACCGGGGAGCTGTTTTTT. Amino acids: CASSLLGSLVGTGELFF.

DNA for the CDR3: TGTGCCAGCAGCGGTAACAGGATCCACGAGCAGTACTTC. It is translated as CASSGNRIHEQYF. This chain uses TRBV7-9 with TRBJ2-7, with D perhaps TRBD1 (5 bases). Trimming removed 5 bases from V and 5 bases from J, with 13 bases in between. The germline V gene has CDR1 SEHNR and CDR2 FQNEAQ (reference sequence). There are 13 residues in the CDR3.

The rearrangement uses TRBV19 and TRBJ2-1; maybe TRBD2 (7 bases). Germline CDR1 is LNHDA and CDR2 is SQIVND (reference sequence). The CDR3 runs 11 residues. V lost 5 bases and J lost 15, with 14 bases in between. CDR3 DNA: TGTGCCAGTAGTGAGAGCGGGACACCGTTCTTC. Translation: CASSESGTPFF.

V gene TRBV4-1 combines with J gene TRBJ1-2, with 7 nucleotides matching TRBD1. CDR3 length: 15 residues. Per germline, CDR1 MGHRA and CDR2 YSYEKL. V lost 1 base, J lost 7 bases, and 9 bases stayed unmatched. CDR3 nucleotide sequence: TGCGCCAGCAGCCAAGCCTCGACAGGGAAGGGTGGCTACACCTTC. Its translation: CASSQASTGKGGYTF.

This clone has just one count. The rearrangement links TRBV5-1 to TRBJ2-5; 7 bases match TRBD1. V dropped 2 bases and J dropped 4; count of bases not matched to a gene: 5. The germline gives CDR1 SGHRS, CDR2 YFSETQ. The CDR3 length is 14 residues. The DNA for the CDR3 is TGCGCCAGCAGCTTAGCCAGGGGGTTAGAGACCCAGTACTTC. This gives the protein CASSLARGLETQYF.

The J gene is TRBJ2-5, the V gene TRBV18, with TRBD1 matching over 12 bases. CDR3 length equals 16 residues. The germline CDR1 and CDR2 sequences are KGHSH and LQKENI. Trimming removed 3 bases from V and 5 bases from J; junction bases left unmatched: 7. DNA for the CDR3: TGTGCCAGCTCACCTCAGGGACAGGGGGCGCCGGAGACCCAGTACTTC. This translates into CASSPQGQGAPETQYF.

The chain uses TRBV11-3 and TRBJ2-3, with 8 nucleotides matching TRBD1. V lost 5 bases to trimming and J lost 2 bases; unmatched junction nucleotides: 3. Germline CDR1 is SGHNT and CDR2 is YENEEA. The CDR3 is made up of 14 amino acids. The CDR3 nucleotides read TGTGCCAGCAGCGCAGGGGGCATCACAGATACGCAGTATTTT. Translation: CASSAGGITDTQYF.

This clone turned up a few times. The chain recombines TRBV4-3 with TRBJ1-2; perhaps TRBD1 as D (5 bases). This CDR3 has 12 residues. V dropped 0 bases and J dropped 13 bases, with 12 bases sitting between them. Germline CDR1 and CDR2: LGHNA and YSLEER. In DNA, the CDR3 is TGCGCCAGCAGCCAAGATGGGGCAGGCGTCACCTTC. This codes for CASSQDGAGVTF.

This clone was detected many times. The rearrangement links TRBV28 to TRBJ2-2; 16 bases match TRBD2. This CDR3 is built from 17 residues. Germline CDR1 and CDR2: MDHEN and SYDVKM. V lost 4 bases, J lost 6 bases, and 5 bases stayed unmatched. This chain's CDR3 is CASSYWGLAGGPGELFF. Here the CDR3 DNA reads TGTGCCAGCAGTTATTGGGGACTAGCGGGAGGGCCCGGGGAGCTGTTTTTT.

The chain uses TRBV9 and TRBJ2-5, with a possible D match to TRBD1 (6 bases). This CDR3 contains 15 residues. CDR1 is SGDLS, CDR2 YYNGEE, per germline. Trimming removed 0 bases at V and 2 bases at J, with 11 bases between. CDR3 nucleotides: TGTGCCAGCAGCGTAGGCGGACAGCTACAAGAGACCCAGTACTTC. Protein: CASSVGGQLQETQYF. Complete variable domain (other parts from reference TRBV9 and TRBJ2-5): DSGVTQTPKHLITATGQRVTLRCSPRSGDLSVYWYQQSLDQGLQFLIQYYNGEERAKGNILERFSAQQFPDLHSELNLSSLELGDSALYFCASSVGGQLQETQYFGPGTRLLVL.

The CDR3 region is CASSFSGSYGYTF. CDR3 DNA: TGTGCCAGTAGTTTCTCGGGTTCCTATGGCTACACCTTC. V and J are TRBV19 and TRBJ1-2; D remains unclear. Looked up from germline, CDR1 is LNHDA and CDR2 is SQIVND (reference sequence). The CDR3 is 13 amino acids. The germline V and J ends were trimmed by 5 bases and 4 bases, with 11 bases remaining between them.

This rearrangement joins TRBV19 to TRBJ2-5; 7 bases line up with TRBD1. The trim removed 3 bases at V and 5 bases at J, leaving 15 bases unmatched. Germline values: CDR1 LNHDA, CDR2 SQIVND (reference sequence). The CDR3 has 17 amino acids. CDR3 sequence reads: CASSIGWGQRTEETQYF. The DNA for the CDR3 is TGTGCCAGTAGTATTGGGTGGGGACAGCGGACAGAGGAGACCCAGTACTTC.

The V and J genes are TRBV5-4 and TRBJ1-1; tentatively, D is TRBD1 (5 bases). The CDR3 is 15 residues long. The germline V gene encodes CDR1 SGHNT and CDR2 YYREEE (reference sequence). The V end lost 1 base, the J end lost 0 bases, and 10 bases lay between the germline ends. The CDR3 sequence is CASSLSRGVNTEAFF. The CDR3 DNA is TGTGCCAGCAGCTTGTCCCGGGGGGTGAACACTGAAGCTTTCTTT.

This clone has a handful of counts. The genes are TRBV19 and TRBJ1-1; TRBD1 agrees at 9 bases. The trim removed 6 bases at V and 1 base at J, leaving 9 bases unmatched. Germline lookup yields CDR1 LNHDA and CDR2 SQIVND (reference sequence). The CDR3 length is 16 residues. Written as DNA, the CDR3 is TGTGCCAGTAGACCGGACAGGGGCTCACAGAACACTGAAGCTTTCTTT. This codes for CASRPDRGSQNTEAFF.

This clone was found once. The CDR3 nucleotides are TGTGCCAGCAGCTTCGGGGACAGGGTTTTGGCTGAAGCTTTCTTT. Protein: CASSFGDRVLAEAFF. The chain uses TRBV11-2 and TRBJ1-1; TRBD1 aligns across 9 bases. CDR1 and CDR2 (germline): SGHAT, FQNNGV. The junction had 8 bases not matched to a gene; V was cut back by 3 bases and J by 6 bases. This CDR3 is 15 amino acids long.

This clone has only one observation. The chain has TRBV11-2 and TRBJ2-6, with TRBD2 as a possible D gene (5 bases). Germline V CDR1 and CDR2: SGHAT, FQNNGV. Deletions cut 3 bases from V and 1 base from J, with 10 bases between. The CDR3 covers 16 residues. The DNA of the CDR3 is TGTGCCAGCAGCTTGGACTGGCGATCTGGGGCCAACGTCCTGACTTTC. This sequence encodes CASSLDWRSGANVLTF.

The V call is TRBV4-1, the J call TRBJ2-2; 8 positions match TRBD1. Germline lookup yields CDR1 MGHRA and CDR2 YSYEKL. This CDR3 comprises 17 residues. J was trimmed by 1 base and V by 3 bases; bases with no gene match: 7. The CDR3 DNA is TGCGCCAGCAGCCATCTCTTCGACAGGGGGAACACCGGGGAGCTGTTTTTT. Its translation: CASSHLFDRGNTGELFF.

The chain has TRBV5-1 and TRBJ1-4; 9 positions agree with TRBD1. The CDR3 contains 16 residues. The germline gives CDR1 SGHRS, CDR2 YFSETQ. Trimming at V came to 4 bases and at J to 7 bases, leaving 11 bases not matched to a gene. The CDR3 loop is CASSPEWDRESEKLFF. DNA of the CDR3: TGCGCCAGCAGCCCTGAATGGGACAGGGAGAGTGAAAAACTGTTTTTT.